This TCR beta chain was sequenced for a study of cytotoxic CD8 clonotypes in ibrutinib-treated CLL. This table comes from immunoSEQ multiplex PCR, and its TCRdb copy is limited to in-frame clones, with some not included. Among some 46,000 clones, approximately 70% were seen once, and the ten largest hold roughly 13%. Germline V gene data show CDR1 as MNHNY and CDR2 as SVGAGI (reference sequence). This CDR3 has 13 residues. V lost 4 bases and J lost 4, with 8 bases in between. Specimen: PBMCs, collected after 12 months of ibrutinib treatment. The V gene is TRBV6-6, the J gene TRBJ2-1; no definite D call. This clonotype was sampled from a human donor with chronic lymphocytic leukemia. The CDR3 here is CASSSDEYNEQFF. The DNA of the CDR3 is TGTGCCAGCAGTTCGGACGAGTACAATGAGCAGTTCTTC.